Listed below are T cell receptor beta chains from one sample, sequenced in a study of T cell responses to AZD1222 COVID-19 vaccine. Here immunoSEQ multiplex PCR was the method, and the copy in TCRdb shows in-frame clones only, minus some. The data hold fewer than 300,000 clones, with over 90% observed a single time. This sample comprised peripheral blood, obtained on day 0 of AZD1222 vaccination. These receptors came from an adult in good health. Both conserved end residues are part of each CDR3. A D gene is named only where the DNA matches it firmly. Size is omitted from some rows. Given values are once, few, many or a class for expanded clones.

CDR3,DNA,size,J,D,V
CASSREGRDVSEQYF,TGCGCCAGCAGCCGTGAGGGCCGTGATGTCAGCGAGCAGTACTTC,-,TRBJ2-7,-,TRBV5-1
CASIKGGYQETQYF,TGTGCCAGCATCAAGGGGGGGTACCAAGAGACCCAGTACTTC,-,TRBJ2-5,-,TRBV6-6
CASSSSSAGGVYF,-,-,TRBJ2-7,-,TRBV12-3/TRBV12-4
CASRREGYGYTF,TGTGCCAGCAGGAGAGAGGGCTATGGCTACACCTTC,few,TRBJ1-2,-,TRBV6-5
CASSIELGDNSPLHF,TGTGCCAGTAGTATAGAGTTGGGGGATAATTCACCCCTCCACTTT,-,TRBJ1-6,-,TRBV19
CASSVLGGLTGNTIYF,TGTGCCAGCAGCGTACTAGGAGGGCTCACTGGAAACACCATATATTTT,-,TRBJ1-3,-,TRBV9
CASSKRDRGYTF,TGTGCCAGCAGTAAGCGGGACAGGGGCTACACCTTC,-,TRBJ1-2,TRBD1,TRBV28
CANTGVERNTIYF,TGTGCCAATACAGGGGTTGAAAGAAACACCATATATTTT,-,TRBJ1-3,TRBD1,TRBV2
CASRGGPGNADTQYF,TGTGCCAGCAGAGGCGGACCCGGTAACGCAGATACGCAGTATTTT,-,TRBJ2-3,-,TRBV7-3
CASSLNPSGANVLTF,TGTGCCAGCAGTTTAAACCCCTCTGGGGCCAACGTCCTGACTTTC,-,TRBJ2-6,-,TRBV28
CAGRVQGLYEQYF,TGTGCCGGGAGGGTACAGGGACTCTACGAGCAGTACTTC,-,TRBJ2-7,-,TRBV6-5
CASSLTGGGGGYTF,TGTGCCAGCAGTCTGACAGGGGGCGGTGGTGGCTACACCTTC,-,TRBJ1-2,TRBD1,TRBV27
CATSRDGNTIYF,TGTGCCACCAGCAGAGATGGGAACACCATATATTTT,-,TRBJ1-3,-,TRBV15
CASSSLIGTDYNEQFF,TGTGCCAGCAGCTCCCTGATAGGGACGGACTACAATGAGCAGTTCTTC,-,TRBJ2-1,-,TRBV7-9
CASSLRNRFYEQYF,TGTGCCAGCAGTTTAAGAAACAGATTTTACGAGCAGTACTTC,-,TRBJ2-7,-,TRBV28
CASSVDGGWSEAFF,TGTGCCAGCAGCGTAGATGGGGGGTGGTCTGAAGCTTTCTTT,-,TRBJ1-1,-,TRBV9
CASSASPGNEQFF,TGTGCCAGCAGCGCCTCTCCGGGCAATGAGCAGTTCTTC,few,TRBJ2-1,-,TRBV9
CATSTGDGENTEAFF,TGTGCCACCAGCACCGGGGACGGGGAGAACACTGAAGCTTTCTTT,-,TRBJ1-1,-,TRBV15
CASSPRGTDTQYF,TGTGCCAGCAGCCCCAGGGGGACAGATACGCAGTATTTT,-,TRBJ2-3,TRBD1,TRBV3-1/TRBV3-2
CASSGPGLAGTDTQYF,TGTGCCAGCAGTGGGCCGGGACTAGCGGGGACCGATACGCAGTATTTT,-,TRBJ2-3,TRBD2,TRBV9
CASSLPAGPTDTQYF,TGTGCCAGCAGCTTGCCGGCGGGGCCCACAGATACGCAGTATTTT,-,TRBJ2-3,-,TRBV5-6
CASSQREGSPLHF,TGTGCCAGCAGTCAGAGGGAAGGATCACCCCTCCACTTT,-,TRBJ1-6,-,TRBV6-5
CASSKRHATNEKLFF,TGTGCCAGTAGTAAAAGACATGCAACTAATGAAAAACTGTTTTTT,-,TRBJ1-4,-,TRBV19
CASSLWGNYGYTF,TGTGCCAGCAGTTTGTGGGGTAACTATGGCTACACCTTC,few,TRBJ1-2,-,TRBV27
CASSLLGTGTIGEQYF,TGTGCCAGCAGTTTACTCGGGACAGGGACCATCGGGGAGCAGTACTTC,-,TRBJ2-7,TRBD1,TRBV27
CASQLAGPLHF,TGTGCCAGCCAGTTAGCGGGGCCCCTCCACTTT,once,TRBJ1-6,-,TRBV25-1
CASSSTGTGEETQYF,TGTGCCAGCAGTAGCACCGGGACAGGAGAAGAGACCCAGTACTTC,-,TRBJ2-5,TRBD1,TRBV28
CASLGQYNQPQHF,TGTGCCAGCTTAGGACAGTACAATCAGCCCCAGCATTTT,-,TRBJ1-5,-,TRBV2
CASSQLYYGYTF,TGCGCCAGCAGCCAGCTGTACTATGGCTACACCTTC,-,TRBJ1-2,-,TRBV4-1
CATSRLVGAENNEQFF,TGTGCCACCAGCAGACTCGTCGGGGCGGAGAACAATGAGCAGTTCTTC,-,TRBJ2-1,-,TRBV15
CASSHVREGSSYNEQFF,TGTGCCAGCAGTCATGTGAGGGAAGGAAGCTCCTACAATGAGCAGTTCTTC,-,TRBJ2-1,-,TRBV28
CASSLGGTDEQFF,TGTGCCAGCTCCCTTGGGGGGACCGATGAGCAGTTCTTC,-,TRBJ2-1,-,TRBV11-3
CASSQARSGQPQHF,TGTGCCAGTAGCCAAGCTCGTAGCGGGCAGCCCCAGCATTTT,-,TRBJ1-5,-,TRBV19
CAWTTGGVYEQYF,TGTGCCTGGACGACGGGCGGGGTGTACGAGCAGTACTTC,-,TRBJ2-7,-,TRBV30
CASSRPSGTRGEQFF,TGTGCCAGCAGTCGTCCTAGCGGGACGAGGGGTGAGCAGTTCTTC,-,TRBJ2-1,TRBD2,TRBV6-5
CASSQDLMAPGELFF,TGTGCCAGCAGCCAAGATCTGATGGCCCCCGGGGAGCTGTTTTTT,-,TRBJ2-2,-,TRBV4-2
CASSVGGANTGELFF,TGTGCCAGCAGCGTTGGGGGGGCGAACACCGGGGAGCTGTTTTTT,-,TRBJ2-2,TRBD2,TRBV9
CASSPPGQGRGEQYF,TGTGCCAGCTCACCACCGGGACAGGGAAGAGGCGAGCAGTACTTC,once,TRBJ2-7,TRBD1,TRBV18
CASSLPGTDTQYF,TGTGCCAGCAGCTTGCCAGGGACAGATACGCAGTATTTT,-,TRBJ2-3,-,TRBV5-4
CASSESTDTQYF,TGTGCCAGCAGTGAGAGCACAGATACGCAGTATTTT,-,TRBJ2-3,-,TRBV6-1
CASSLPGQGRNIQYF,TGTGCCAGTAGTCTTCCGGGACAGGGACGAAACATTCAGTACTTC,-,TRBJ2-4,TRBD1,TRBV19
CASSQGGHSYTDTQYF,TGTGCCAGCAGCCAAGGGGGTCACAGCTACACAGATACGCAGTATTTT,-,TRBJ2-3,-,TRBV14
CASSLGVAGVVEQYF,TGTGCCAGCAGCTTAGGGGTAGCGGGAGTCGTCGAGCAGTACTTC,-,TRBJ2-7,TRBD2,TRBV11-1
CATSRDRRGETQYF,TGTGCCACCAGCAGAGATCGGCGGGGGGAGACCCAGTACTTC,-,TRBJ2-5,TRBD2,TRBV15
CASRDLTGYTF,TGTGCCAGCAGGGACCTAACAGGCTACACCTTC,-,TRBJ1-2,-,TRBV6-5